This T cell receptor beta chain was recovered during a study of cytomegalovirus exposure and HLA in healthy donors (dated by TCRdb to about 2017). For the study in its entirety: According to an earlier analysis of a few hundred of the donors, about 179 million T cells yielded some 110 million unique TCR beta sequences and 276 Gb of sequence data. An early release that covered fewer than 800 HLA-typed donors contained approximately 300 gigabases of sequencing data and 85 million to 100 million unique TCR sequences. Of the roughly 420 genotyped donors, less than 90% were placed in the genetic ancestry cluster associated with self-reported Caucasian donors. The study was designed to test whether signatures of past pathogen exposure could be identified by cataloging public T cell receptors. The T cell repertoires of several hundred subjects were profiled by immunosequencing and related to cytomegalovirus serostatus. Along with the roughly 710-subject first cohort, a separate validation cohort of around 110 different subjects was used. The study combined high-throughput TCR immunosequencing, statistical association of individual TCRs with disease status, and machine learning to predict cytomegalovirus infection status. In a later analysis, previously published TCR beta repertoires from 550 to 750 donors were re-analyzed and high-resolution HLA genotyping was added so that TCR occurrence patterns could be studied. Rather than drawing on any new phenotypic data, the later analysis identified candidate immune exposures from TCR beta sequences and the way those sequences occurred across donors. In an earlier analysis of a few hundred of the donors, high-throughput TCR beta sequencing was used to judge whether each TCR beta V gene segment behaved as functional or pseudogenic. Donor age, sex, ethnicity and CMV serostatus were compiled alongside the repertoire data. In a later genetic analysis, genome-wide SNP genotypes for about 65% of the roughly 670 donors were used, and that subset was treated as a discovery cohort. Every discovery cohort repertoire had been produced on one sequencing platform. HLA typing covered class I and class II loci at four-digit resolution. The number of donors typed differed by locus, with 629-630 for A, B, C, DRB1 and DQB1, about 500 for DQA1, over 600 for DPA1, and some 440 for DPB1. Roughly 5 DR-DQ haplotypes were handled as single units for association and clustering, since linkage in the cohort was strong. On average, roughly 200,000 unique TCR beta nucleotide sequences were sequenced per donor among some 430 genotyped donors of the cohort, with roughly 18% of those sequences being non-productive. The investigation overall reported the following: While some public TCRs were present in many individuals, most TCR sequences turned up only very rarely across donors. The earlier analysis of about 600 of the donors excluded some 16 rarely observed V segments, including chromosome 9 orphons, because counts were too low. Some IMGT-functional V segments, including TRBV6-2 and TRBV6-3, could not be distinguished by the 87-base-pair reads and were therefore excluded. Correlated functional status among segregating V segments might reflect linkage disequilibrium, but an unknown experimental factor could not be ruled out. In a later analysis, the rate of TCR association differed among HLA loci, with DRB1 alleles having the most associated TCRs and HLA-C alleles having the fewest. This cohort had only TCR beta chains sequenced, and the lack of alpha or paired-chain data limited which features could be detected. A total of roughly 160 TCR beta chains were listed by the study as associated with cytomegalovirus. V-gene and J-gene trimming of TCR beta chains was associated with a missense DCLRE1C variant in a later genetic analysis, and the association was replicated in an independent cohort. The only immune exposure information available for the cohort was CMV serostatus. It was suggested by the authors that the approach could potentially be generalized to other disease states and immunological phenotypes. The presence/absence analyses assumed that sequencing depth was roughly uniform across donors, and that assumption may not be true. According to a later analysis, parvovirus B19, influenza, CMV and Epstein-Barr virus appeared linked to several top co-occurrence clusters. In a later genetic analysis, fewer N-insertions in productive TCRs were reported among donors in an Asian-associated ancestry cluster than the roughly 700-donor mean. A cluster of highly shared sequence variants was judged likely to be a technical artifact of the sequencing pipeline. Three of the identified cytomegalovirus-associated TCR beta chains were confirmed in vitro to be specific for cytomegalovirus antigens. Because HLA typing was unavailable for some donors at each locus, only the typed subset was used in association tests. According to a later analysis, most CMV-associated TCR beta chains appeared to be HLA-restricted, and the HLA associations seemed to be driven largely by CMV exposure. A further reported finding was that TCR beta sequences accurately predicted the HLA-A and HLA-B alleles for most subjects in the first cohort. Specific HLA alleles were associated with over 15,000 TCR beta sequences at a false discovery rate of 0.05 in a later analysis. Cytomegalovirus status was reported to be diagnosed by the classifier with high specificity and sensitivity in both the original and validation cohorts. In a later analysis, HLA-associated TCR beta chains showed more clonal expansion and lower generation probabilities than non-associated chains that were equally common. When HLA alleles, especially DR and DQ, strongly co-occurred, TCR associations were difficult to assign to individual alleles. An earlier analysis of approximately 570 of the donors showed that most TCR beta V segments appeared in productive rearrangements either about 87% or about 30% of the time, which broadly matched IMGT annotations.

The method was the immunoSEQ multiplex PCR assay. A mixture of 60 forward primers for TCR Vbeta segments and 13 reverse primers for TCR Jbeta segments was used in the multiplex PCR. A multiplex PCR assay on genomic DNA amplified the CDR3 region of rearranged TCR beta genes. On the Illumina HiSeq System, the amplified TCR beta libraries were sequenced as 87-base-pair reads. The authors' analysis ran thus. A later analysis tallied tens of millions of unique TCR beta chains across the 700 or so repertoires, and about 10 million of those chains were shared by two or more donors. Raw reads were error-corrected and collapsed into unique sequences by a nearest-neighbor algorithm in which closely related sequences were merged to remove PCR and sequencing errors. Alignment of CDR3 sequences to IMGT reference sequences was used to assign V, D and J gene segments. Each retained sequence needed at least a six-nucleotide match to both a V gene segment and a J gene segment. Rearrangements were called productive when the CDR3 lacked stop codons and stayed in frame with V and J; all others were non-productive. Following IMGT convention, CDR3 was defined as the stretch from the second conserved V-encoded cysteine to the conserved J-encoded phenylalanine. Sequences without an unambiguous match to a single V gene segment were excluded from the earlier analysis of approximately 600 of the donors. In an earlier analysis of several hundred of the donors, V segments were called functional above 56.7% productive rearrangements and were called segregating when the between-donor standard deviation exceeded 5%. A statistical classification framework was built to diagnose cytomegalovirus status from the catalog of TCR beta chain sequences. V and J gene assignment, in a later analysis, came from comparing TCR nucleotide sequences with IMGT/GENE-DB human TR gene sequences. In a later analysis, CDR3 sequences and most-parsimonious VDJ recombination scenarios were assigned using the TCRdist pipeline. A later analysis defined each TCR beta chain by its CDR3 amino acid sequence plus V-gene family, and excluded reads lacking a unique V-gene family. As a way to deal with suspected cross-contamination and a sequencing artifact, a later analysis dropped hundreds of nucleotide sequences that were highly shared and had low generation probability. A later analysis calculated a clonal expansion index for each public chain from normalized within-repertoire ranks of inferred template counts. Generation probabilities in a later analysis came from a VDJ recombination model fitted to out-of-frame rearrangements, and those results were checked against IGoR. Hypergeometric tests were used in a later analysis to score TCR-TCR, TCR-HLA and TCR-CMV co-occurrence, with a repertoire-size bias correction applied to the TCR pairs. To estimate false discovery rates, a later analysis permuted the HLA or CMV assignments 20 times. In a later analysis, co-occurring TCRs were grouped using DBSCAN, with TCRdist sequence similarity added in when clustering inside HLA-allele-positive subsets. Repertoires with fewer than 30,000 or more than 120,000 public chains, plus five repertoires with anomalous nucleotide sharing, were excluded from co-occurrence clustering. As stored in TCRdb, this immuneACCESS dataset retains in-frame rearrangements with V and J assigned. A fraction of the clones does not appear; measured against another copy, unresolved V genes explain less than half of the discrepancy, and the remainder lacks a known reason. That table furnishes V, J and clone size, whereas the DNA furnished D and trimming. For this sample the table gives around 100,000 clones, of which roughly 80% were detected only once. Of the sample, 4% falls within the top ten clones.

The cohort consisted of some 670 healthy bone marrow donors. Cohort members were all nominally healthy when sampled, although unrecorded immune exposures were likely present. The donor tested CMV seropositive, placing the donor among the 289 seropositive members of the cohort. A peripheral blood sample was collected from each donor, and TCR beta sequencing was performed on peripheral blood mononuclear cells. The Qiagen DNeasy Blood Extraction Kit was used to extract genomic DNA from the blood cell samples. This clone was picked up one time. Its recognized antigen is unknown. No base quality values were provided; no much bigger clone lies one nucleotide off. Inclusive of the bounding cysteine and phenylalanine, the CDR3 is 15 residues long. Only the CDR3 DNA is retained, 45 bases long and in frame from the first base. V sheds 7 bases and J sheds 0 bases, leaving 13 bases between their ends. From a lookup of the germline V gene (reference sequence), CDR1 and CDR2 are MNHNY and SVGAGI.

The TCR was taken from a man aged 45 to 65 in good health and CMV-seropositive. What was sequenced was PBMCs. The rearranged segments are TRBV6-6 and TRBJ1-5; no confident D gene assignment can be made. The DNA sequence is given as TGTGCCAGCATTGGGCAGACCGCTAGCAATCAGCCCCAGCATTTT. It encodes CASIGQTASNQPQHF.